These T cell receptor beta chains were read from a single sample in a study of beta chain features in type 1 diabetes. Profiled with immunoSEQ multiplex PCR; TCRdb holds only in-frame clones, not every one. The sample consists of fewer than 200,000 clones, approximately 13% of them appearing once. The specimen sequenced was central memory CD4+ T cells from blood. The receptors come from a woman between 18 and 29 years old in good health. The CDR3 runs from the conserved cysteine through the conserved F or W. The D gene is left open where the match is weak. A clone size is listed for some rows: how often the clone was seen (once, few, many), or a class if it is expanded.

len: 15; v_gene: TRBV28; j_gene: TRBJ1-5; abundance: .; d_gene: .; CDR3nt: TGTGCCAGCAGTCAAGGGGCCCATAGCAATCAGCCCCAGCATTTT; CDR3aa: CASSQGAHSNQPQHF
len: 17; v_gene: TRBV11-3; j_gene: TRBJ2-1; abundance: .; d_gene: TRBD2; CDR3nt: TGTGCCAGCAGCTCCCCGGACGGACTAGCGGGCCGCAATGAGCAGTTCTTC; CDR3aa: CASSSPDGLAGRNEQFF
len: 15; v_gene: TRBV2; j_gene: TRBJ2-1; abundance: few; d_gene: TRBD2; CDR3nt: TGTGCCAGCAGTGAACTAGCGGGGATATACAATGAGCAGTTCTTC; CDR3aa: CASSELAGIYNEQFF
len: 13; v_gene: TRBV29-1; j_gene: TRBJ1-1; abundance: .; d_gene: .; CDR3nt: TGCAGCGTCCAATCGGGGGGATACACTGAAGCTTTCTTT; CDR3aa: CSVQSGGYTEAFF
len: 13; v_gene: TRBV27; j_gene: TRBJ1-2; abundance: .; d_gene: .; CDR3nt: TGTGCCAGCAGTTGGAGACAGGATCGGGGCTACACCTTC; CDR3aa: CASSWRQDRGYTF
len: 15; v_gene: TRBV6-6; j_gene: TRBJ2-3; abundance: few; d_gene: TRBD2; CDR3nt: TGTGCCAGCAGCCCGACTAGCGCTCTCACAGATACGCAGTATTTT; CDR3aa: CASSPTSALTDTQYF
len: 16; v_gene: TRBV7-2; j_gene: TRBJ2-1; abundance: .; d_gene: TRBD1; CDR3nt: TGTGCCAGCAGCGAACGACAGGGCTCATCCCTAAATGAGCAGTTCTTC; CDR3aa: CASSERQGSSLNEQFF
len: 12; v_gene: TRBV2; j_gene: TRBJ2-2; abundance: .; d_gene: .; CDR3nt: TGTGCCAGCAGCAACACATGGTGGGAGCTGTTTTTT; CDR3aa: CASSNTWWELFF
len: 15; v_gene: TRBV7-2; j_gene: TRBJ2-1; abundance: .; d_gene: TRBD2; CDR3nt: TGTGCCAGCAGCCAGACTAGCGGGAGGGCCCATGAGCAGTTCTTC; CDR3aa: CASSQTSGRAHEQFF
len: 14; v_gene: TRBV18; j_gene: TRBJ2-1; abundance: .; d_gene: TRBD1; CDR3nt: TGTGCCAGCTCACCCTCGGGACAGGGGGCAAAGCAGTTCTTC; CDR3aa: CASSPSGQGAKQFF
len: 15; v_gene: TRBV11-3; j_gene: TRBJ2-7; abundance: few; d_gene: TRBD2; CDR3nt: TGTGCCAGCGGGCCGGGACTAGCGGGATACTTCGAGCAGTACTTC; CDR3aa: CASGPGLAGYFEQYF
len: 15; v_gene: TRBV27; j_gene: TRBJ2-1; abundance: .; d_gene: TRBD1; CDR3nt: TGTGCCAGCAAAGTCGCCCTAAGACAGGGGTTTGAGCAGTTCTTC; CDR3aa: CASKVALRQGFEQFF
len: 12; v_gene: TRBV18; j_gene: TRBJ2-5; abundance: few; d_gene: .; CDR3nt: TGTGCCAGCTCACCGTCACAAGAGACCCAGTACTTC; CDR3aa: CASSPSQETQYF
len: 16; v_gene: TRBV4-2; j_gene: TRBJ1-2; abundance: few; d_gene: .; CDR3nt: TGTGCCAGCAGCCAAGCAGGAGGTAAAACAGGGATTGGCTACACCTTC; CDR3aa: CASSQAGGKTGIGYTF
len: 12; v_gene: TRBV28; j_gene: TRBJ2-1; abundance: .; d_gene: .; CDR3nt: TGTGCCACACAACGGGGGAGCCGTGAGCAGTTCTTC; CDR3aa: CATQRGSREQFF
len: 15; v_gene: TRBV29-1; j_gene: TRBJ2-4; abundance: few; d_gene: .; CDR3nt: TGCAGCGTTGAAGTTCAGACTTTAGCCAAAAACATTCAGTACTTC; CDR3aa: CSVEVQTLAKNIQYF
len: 15; v_gene: TRBV27; j_gene: TRBJ1-2; abundance: .; d_gene: .; CDR3nt: TGTGCCAGCAGTTCTTCCAGGACTGGCTGGGATGGCTACACCTTC; CDR3aa: CASSSSRTGWDGYTF
len: 16; v_gene: TRBV5-8; j_gene: TRBJ1-5; abundance: .; d_gene: TRBD1; CDR3nt: TGTGCCAGCAGCAGGGGACAGGGTCATAGCAATCAGCCCCAGCATTTT; CDR3aa: CASSRGQGHSNQPQHF
len: 15; v_gene: TRBV5-1; j_gene: TRBJ1-2; abundance: few; d_gene: .; CDR3nt: TGCGCCAGCAGCTTGGGAAATCAGGTTTTCTATGGCTACACCTTC; CDR3aa: CASSLGNQVFYGYTF
len: 16; v_gene: TRBV28; j_gene: TRBJ2-1; abundance: .; d_gene: .; CDR3nt: TGTGCCAGCAGTTTAACCGCGACAGGTACAGCTAATGAGCAGTTCTTC; CDR3aa: CASSLTATGTANEQFF
len: 15; v_gene: TRBV7-7; j_gene: TRBJ2-1; abundance: .; d_gene: TRBD2; CDR3nt: TGTGCCAGCAGCTTGTCTAGCGGGAGCCACAATGAGCAGTTCTTC; CDR3aa: CASSLSSGSHNEQFF
len: 15; v_gene: TRBV6-5; j_gene: TRBJ2-7; abundance: .; d_gene: .; CDR3nt: TGTGCCAGCAGTTCTTCAGCGCCGGGATACTACGAGCAGTACTTC; CDR3aa: CASSSSAPGYYEQYF
len: 15; v_gene: TRBV7-9; j_gene: TRBJ1-1; abundance: .; d_gene: TRBD1; CDR3nt: TGTGCCAGCAGCTCTACAGGGGGGAAGAACACTGAAGCTTTCTTT; CDR3aa: CASSSTGGKNTEAFF
len: 13; v_gene: TRBV13; j_gene: TRBJ1-1; abundance: few; d_gene: .; CDR3nt: TGTGCCAGCAGCTTACAGGGAGGGACTGAAGCTTTCTTT; CDR3aa: CASSLQGGTEAFF
len: 15; v_gene: TRBV6-5; j_gene: TRBJ2-1; abundance: few; d_gene: TRBD2; CDR3nt: TGTGCCAGCAGTTACTCCCGACTAGCCTTCCGTGAGCAGTTCTTC; CDR3aa: CASSYSRLAFREQFF
len: 14; v_gene: TRBV28; j_gene: TRBJ2-2; abundance: .; d_gene: .; CDR3nt: TGTGCCAGCAGTTTCGGAACGGGCACCGGGGAGCTGTTTTTT; CDR3aa: CASSFGTGTGELFF
len: 13; v_gene: TRBV27; j_gene: TRBJ2-3; abundance: .; d_gene: .; CDR3nt: TGTGCCAGCAGTACTGACAGTACAGATACGCAGTATTTT; CDR3aa: CASSTDSTDTQYF
len: 13; v_gene: TRBV11-3; j_gene: TRBJ2-1; abundance: few; d_gene: TRBD2; CDR3nt: TGTGCCAGCAGCGGGGACTACTACAATGAGCAGTTCTTC; CDR3aa: CASSGDYYNEQFF
len: 12; v_gene: TRBV6-6; j_gene: TRBJ2-1; abundance: .; d_gene: .; CDR3nt: TGTGCCAGCAGTTACTCTACGGATGAGCAGTTCTTC; CDR3aa: CASSYSTDEQFF
len: 15; v_gene: TRBV5-1; j_gene: TRBJ2-7; abundance: .; d_gene: TRBD1; CDR3nt: TGCGCCAGCAGCCGGGGACAGGGGGGTCCCTACGAGCAGTACTTC; CDR3aa: CASSRGQGGPYEQYF
len: 13; v_gene: TRBV2; j_gene: TRBJ2-5; abundance: .; d_gene: .; CDR3nt: TGTGCCAGCAGTCAGAACCGATGGGAGACCCAGTACTTC; CDR3aa: CASSQNRWETQYF
len: 14; v_gene: TRBV19; j_gene: TRBJ1-1; abundance: few; d_gene: .; CDR3nt: TGTGCCAGTAGTATACAGGGGTTAAACACTGAAGCTTTCTTT; CDR3aa: CASSIQGLNTEAFF
len: 15; v_gene: TRBV6-5; j_gene: TRBJ1-4; abundance: .; d_gene: .; CDR3nt: TGTGCCAGCAGTTACTCGGCAGGGGCACAGGAAAAACTGTTTTTT; CDR3aa: CASSYSAGAQEKLFF
len: 13; v_gene: TRBV6-1; j_gene: TRBJ1-2; abundance: few; d_gene: .; CDR3nt: TGTGCCAGCAGTGAAGAGTCCGGAGATGGCTACACCTTC; CDR3aa: CASSEESGDGYTF
len: 14; v_gene: TRBV7-2; j_gene: TRBJ1-5; abundance: medium-sized; d_gene: .; CDR3nt: TGTGCCAGCAGCTTCGTCAGGGAGGGTCAGCCCCAGCATTTT; CDR3aa: CASSFVREGQPQHF
len: 13; v_gene: TRBV14; j_gene: TRBJ2-5; abundance: few; d_gene: .; CDR3nt: TGTGCCAGCAGCCAAGTCCGGAGTGGGACCCAGTACTTC; CDR3aa: CASSQVRSGTQYF
len: 16; v_gene: TRBV28; j_gene: TRBJ2-6; abundance: .; d_gene: TRBD1; CDR3nt: TGTGCCAGCAGTCCCGGACAGGGCGGGGGGGCCAACGTCCTGACTTTC; CDR3aa: CASSPGQGGGANVLTF
len: 14; v_gene: TRBV5-6; j_gene: TRBJ2-3; abundance: few; d_gene: TRBD1; CDR3nt: TGTGCCAGCAGCATGGGACAGGGGGGGGATACGCAGTATTTT; CDR3aa: CASSMGQGGDTQYF
len: 15; v_gene: TRBV5-4; j_gene: TRBJ1-2; abundance: .; d_gene: TRBD1; CDR3nt: TGTGCCAGCAGCTTTGGGCCGGACAGGGGCTCAGGCTACACCTTC; CDR3aa: CASSFGPDRGSGYTF
len: 17; v_gene: TRBV19; j_gene: TRBJ1-5; abundance: .; d_gene: .; CDR3nt: TGTGCCAGTAGTATTTTCCAGGGCGAGCGTCGCAATCAGCCCCAGCATTTT; CDR3aa: CASSIFQGERRNQPQHF
len: 12; v_gene: TRBV11-2; j_gene: TRBJ1-1; abundance: .; d_gene: .; CDR3nt: TGTGCCAGCAGCTTACAGAACACTGAAGCTTTCTTT; CDR3aa: CASSLQNTEAFF
len: 14; v_gene: TRBV23-1; j_gene: TRBJ2-7; abundance: few; d_gene: .; CDR3nt: TGCGCCAGCAGTCCCAACAGGGTCTCCTACGAGCAGTACTTC; CDR3aa: CASSPNRVSYEQYF
len: 15; v_gene: TRBV28; j_gene: TRBJ2-7; abundance: .; d_gene: .; CDR3nt: TGTGCCAGCAGTCCCAGGGGGACTCAGATCTACGAGCAGTACTTC; CDR3aa: CASSPRGTQIYEQYF
len: 16; v_gene: TRBV7-9; j_gene: TRBJ1-4; abundance: .; d_gene: TRBD1; CDR3nt: TGTGCCAGCAGCTTAGCGCAGGGGACAGGGACGGAAAAACTGTTTTTT; CDR3aa: CASSLAQGTGTEKLFF
len: 15; v_gene: TRBV11-2; j_gene: TRBJ2-7; abundance: .; d_gene: TRBD2; CDR3nt: TGTGCCAGCAGCTTAGGGAGCGGGAGCCCTTACGAGCAGTACTTC; CDR3aa: CASSLGSGSPYEQYF
len: 14; v_gene: TRBV25-1; j_gene: TRBJ2-3; abundance: .; d_gene: .; CDR3nt: TGTGCCAGCAGTGAAAGGGGAAGCACAGATACGCAGTATTTT; CDR3aa: CASSERGSTDTQYF
len: 12; v_gene: TRBV28; j_gene: TRBJ1-1; abundance: .; d_gene: .; CDR3nt: TGTGCCCTTGGGAGTCGGAACACTGAAGCTTTCTTT; CDR3aa: CALGSRNTEAFF
len: 13; v_gene: TRBV30; j_gene: TRBJ1-2; abundance: few; d_gene: .; CDR3nt: TGTGCCTGCCTACTCCGGACAGTTCTTGGCTACACCTTC; CDR3aa: CACLLRTVLGYTF
len: 14; v_gene: TRBV29-1; j_gene: TRBJ1-2; abundance: many; d_gene: .; CDR3nt: TGCAGCGTTCAATCGGTGGGGCCAAGATATGGCTACACCTTC; CDR3aa: CSVQSVGPRYGYTF
len: 15; v_gene: TRBV29-1; j_gene: TRBJ2-7; abundance: few; d_gene: TRBD2; CDR3nt: TGCAGCGTAGTTTTAGCGGGAGTTAGGTCCTACGAGCAGTACTTC; CDR3aa: CSVVLAGVRSYEQYF
len: 14; v_gene: TRBV11-2; j_gene: TRBJ1-2; abundance: .; d_gene: .; CDR3nt: TGTGCCAGCAGCTTAGTCGGGAGCGGATATGGCTACACCTTC; CDR3aa: CASSLVGSGYGYTF
len: 13; v_gene: TRBV6-1; j_gene: TRBJ1-2; abundance: .; d_gene: .; CDR3nt: TGTGCCAGCAGTGGAGAGATGCTATATGGCTACACCTTC; CDR3aa: CASSGEMLYGYTF
len: 17; v_gene: TRBV28; j_gene: TRBJ2-5; abundance: .; d_gene: TRBD2; CDR3nt: TGTGCCAGCAGCCCAGGGACTAGCGGGAGGGCCCGGGAGACCCAGTACTTC; CDR3aa: CASSPGTSGRARETQYF
len: 17; v_gene: TRBV4-3; j_gene: TRBJ2-3; abundance: few; d_gene: .; CDR3nt: TGCGCCAGCAGCCAAGAAGTGGCCGCGGGGCCGGCAGATACGCAGTATTTT; CDR3aa: CASSQEVAAGPADTQYF
len: 13; v_gene: TRBV15; j_gene: TRBJ2-7; abundance: .; d_gene: .; CDR3nt: TGTGCCACCAGCAGAGATCTGTGGGGGCAGGAGTACTTC; CDR3aa: CATSRDLWGQEYF
len: 15; v_gene: TRBV27; j_gene: TRBJ1-4; abundance: .; d_gene: .; CDR3nt: TGTGCCAGCAGCCCCCTCGGGGGGGGGCGTGAAAAACTGTTTTTT; CDR3aa: CASSPLGGGREKLFF
len: 14; v_gene: TRBV15; j_gene: TRBJ1-5; abundance: .; d_gene: TRBD1; CDR3nt: TGTGCCACCAGCAGTAACAGGGGAAATCAGCCCCAGCATTTT; CDR3aa: CATSSNRGNQPQHF